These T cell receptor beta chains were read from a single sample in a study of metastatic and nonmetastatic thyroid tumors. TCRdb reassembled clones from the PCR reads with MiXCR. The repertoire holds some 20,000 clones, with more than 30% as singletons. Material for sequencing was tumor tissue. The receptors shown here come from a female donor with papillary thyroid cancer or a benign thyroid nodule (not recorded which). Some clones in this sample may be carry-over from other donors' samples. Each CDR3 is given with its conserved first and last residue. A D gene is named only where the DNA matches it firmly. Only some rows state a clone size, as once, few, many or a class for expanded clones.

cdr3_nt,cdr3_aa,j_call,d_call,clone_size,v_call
TGTGCCAGCAGCCCGACGGACTCCCTCTATGGCTACACCTTC,CASSPTDSLYGYTF,TRBJ1-2,NA,once,TRBV7-9
TGTGCCAGCCAGCTTGAGCAGTTCTTC,CASQLEQFF,TRBJ2-1,NA,NA,TRBV6-2/TRBV6-3
TGTGCCAGCAGTTCTCCGTCCGGGGTCACTGAAGCTTTCTTT,CASSSPSGVTEAFF,TRBJ1-1,NA,NA,TRBV28
TGTGCCAGCAGTGGGGGAGGAGCGGGAGAGGCAGATACGCAGTATTTT,CASSGGGAGEADTQYF,TRBJ2-3,TRBD2,few,TRBV6-1
TGTGCCAGCAGTTTAATACTCAGGGGGACAGGCATCCTCAACTACGAGCAGTACTTC,CASSLILRGTGILNYEQYF,TRBJ2-7,TRBD1,NA,TRBV28
TGTGCCAGCAGCACAGGGGAGGATGAGCAGTTCTTC,CASSTGEDEQFF,TRBJ2-1,NA,few,TRBV2
TGTGCCAGCAGCTTAGTCGCGGACGAAGAGCAGTTCTTC,CASSLVADEEQFF,TRBJ2-1,NA,NA,TRBV7-2
TGTGCCAGCAGCATGACCGGGACTAGCGGGGCGAATGAGCAGTTCTTC,CASSMTGTSGANEQFF,TRBJ2-1,TRBD2,NA,TRBV5-6
TGTGCCAGCAGCCCCTGTGGAGGGGGCTACGAGCAGTACTTC,CASSPCGGGYEQYF,TRBJ2-7,NA,NA,TRBV14
TGTGCCAGCAGCTTGAGAGGGGCAATTTACACCGGGGAGCTGTTTTTT,CASSLRGAIYTGELFF,TRBJ2-2,NA,NA,TRBV11-1
TGCAGTGCTAGAGATCAAGGGGGGGCTCACGGGAGGGAGCAGTACTTC,CSARDQGGAHGREQYF,TRBJ2-7,NA,NA,TRBV20-1
TGTGCCGGGGGGGAGTTTTCCTACGAGCAGTACTTC,CAGGEFSYEQYF,TRBJ2-7,TRBD2,few,TRBV7-9
TGTGCCAGCAGTACCACAGGGGGCCAAGGCTACACCTTC,CASSTTGGQGYTF,TRBJ1-2,TRBD1,NA,TRBV6-1
TGTGCCAGCAGCTTAGCCCAGCTGGGCGAGCAGTTCTTC,CASSLAQLGEQFF,TRBJ2-1,NA,NA,TRBV11-2
TGTGCCAGCAGCATAACCGGGCACACAAATGAGCAGTTCTTC,CASSITGHTNEQFF,TRBJ2-1,NA,NA,TRBV11-1
TGTGCCAGCAGTTTTAATCCCGGAGGCCAAGGCTCCTATAATTCACCCCTCCACTTT,CASSFNPGGQGSYNSPLHF,TRBJ1-6,NA,NA,TRBV12-3/TRBV12-4